This T cell receptor gamma chain emerged from a study of γδ T cells in repeated Plasmodium falciparum infection. This clone came up a few times. What it recognizes is unknown. The TCRdb record carries a much larger clone's protein, which differs from this DNA's translation at residue 3; a read error is the likely cause, and the protein listed here is the DNA translation. The germline gives CDR1 GITISATS, CDR2 ISYDGTV (reference sequence). CDR3 size: 18 residues. Both TRG and TRD chains were sequenced from each sorted sample. TCRdb reprocessed the multiplex PCR reads using CATT. The table shows around 25,000 gamma-chain clones, with 3% occurring only once. Bulk repertoires came from Vgamma9/Vdelta2+ or Vdelta2-negative gammadelta T cells flow-sorted from PBMC. General study results and limits: Repeated controlled infections reportedly drove waves of new clonotype selection in Vdelta2-negative, mostly Vdelta1+, gammadelta repertoires.

The source is a pool of human donors (malaria-infected and uninfected, not separated). The V and J genes are TRGV9 and TRGJ1 or TRGJ2. TCRdb carries no J gene annotation; the J gene was assigned here by matching the DNA with germline. Sequencing used gamma-delta T cells from blood. CDR3 DNA sequence: TGTGCCTCGTGGGAGGTGCAACGCCGCGGATCGAATTATTATAAGAAACTCTTT. The encoded protein is CASWEVQRRGSNYYKKLF.